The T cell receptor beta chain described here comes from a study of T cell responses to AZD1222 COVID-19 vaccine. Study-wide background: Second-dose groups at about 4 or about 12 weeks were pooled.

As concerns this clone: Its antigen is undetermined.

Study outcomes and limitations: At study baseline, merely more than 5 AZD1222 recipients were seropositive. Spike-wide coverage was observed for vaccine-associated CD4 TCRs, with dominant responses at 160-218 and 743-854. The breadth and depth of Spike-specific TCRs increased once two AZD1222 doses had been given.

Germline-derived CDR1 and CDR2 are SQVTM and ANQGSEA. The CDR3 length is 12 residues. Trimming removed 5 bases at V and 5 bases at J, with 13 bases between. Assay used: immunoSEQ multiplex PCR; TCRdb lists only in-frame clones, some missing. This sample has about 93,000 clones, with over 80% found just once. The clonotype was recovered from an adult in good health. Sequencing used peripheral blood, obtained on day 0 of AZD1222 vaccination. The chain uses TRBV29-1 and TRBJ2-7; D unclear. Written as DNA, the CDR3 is TGCAGCGTTACTGTTAGCTGGAACGAGCAGTACTTC. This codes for CSVTVSWNEQYF.